This T cell receptor (beta chain) derives from a study of blood T cell repertoires in COVID-19. V dropped 5 bases and J dropped 6 bases, with 10 bases sitting between them. Germline CDR1 reads LGHNT; CDR2 reads FRNRAP. The CDR3 is 12 amino acids. Profiling relied on immunoSEQ multiplex PCR, and the TCRdb table lists in-frame clones only, not all of them. The sample records some 97,000 clones, over 65% being singletons. This TCR came from a human donor in a cohort sampled during active COVID-19. The sequenced material came from peripheral blood. This chain links TRBV12-5 with TRBJ1-1; tentative D call: TRBD1 (5 bases). The CDR3 DNA follows: TGTGCTAGTGGTCAAGGGGCGGCTGAAGCTTTCTTT. Its protein product is CASGQGAAEAFF.